This TCR beta chain is drawn from a study of CD8 T cells in Susac syndrome. This clonotype was counted a few times. An amount of RNA that ranged from roughly 0.5 to 1 ug was reverse transcribed with random hexamers. Amplification of TCR beta CDR3 by immunoSEQ multiplex PCR spanned 54 Vbeta and 13 Jbeta. TCRdb reprocessed the immunoSEQ multiplex PCR reads with MiXCR, giving one entry per CDR3 protein. This sample has 20,000 to 25,000 distinct CDR3 sequences, with around 94% found just once. CD8+ and CD4+ T cells taken from blood had their TCR beta sequenced. The CD8+ and CD4+ T cells were negatively isolated, with the TEMRA cells enriched by FACS. This CDR3 region has 15 residues. Germline CDR1 SGHTA, CDR2 FQGNSA. Trimming at V came to 6 bases and at J to 3 bases, leaving 9 bases not matched to a gene.

The receptor comes from a human donor in good health. The sequenced sample consisted of CD8+ T cells from PBMCs. The V and J genes are TRBV7-2 and TRBJ2-7; TRBD1 matches 9 bases. CDR3 nucleotides: TGTGCCAGCAGACCCTGGGGACAGGGCTTCTACGAGCAGTACTTC. It is translated as CASRPWGQGFYEQYF.